Listed here are 5 T cell receptor beta chains from one sample, sequenced in a study of PD-1 blockade in classical Hodgkin lymphoma. Repertoires were generated with immunoSEQ multiplex PCR, while TCRdb's copy carries only in-frame clones and drops some. The table includes roughly 100,000 clones, more than 70% detected once. Time point specified: cycle 4 day 1 (C4D1), after 6 weeks of nivolumab. Every patient relapsed after autologous stem cell transplantation, and brentuximab vedotin exposure varied. The material sequenced was peripheral blood mononuclear cells (PBMCs), taken before the fourth cycle of nivolumab. These receptors were taken from a human donor with classical Hodgkin lymphoma.

The V call is TRBV29-1, the J call TRBJ2-5; D is unclear. V was shortened by 7 bases and J by 4 bases, with 13 bases between the two germline ends. This CDR3 spans 12 amino acids. Looked up from germline, CDR1 is SQVTM and CDR2 is ANQGSEA. CDR3 protein: CSGGGEGETQYF. The CDR3 DNA is TGCAGCGGTGGTGGGGAAGGAGAGACCCAGTACTTC.

The chain recombines TRBV29-1 with TRBJ2-7, with D tentatively TRBD2 (6 bases). The germline gives CDR1 SQVTM, CDR2 ANQGSEA. This CDR3 has 13 residues. With 0 bases removed from V and 0 bases from J, the gap between germline ends came to 6 bases. CDR3 sequence: CSVEDGSSYEQYF. CDR3 in DNA: TGCAGCGTTGAAGACGGGAGCTCCTACGAGCAGTACTTC.

The V and J genes are TRBV6-1 and TRBJ2-7; 7 bases are shared with TRBD2. With 8 bases clipped from V and 3 bases from J, the junction kept 13 bases outside the gene matches. Germline-derived CDR1 and CDR2 are MNHNS and SASEGT. This CDR3 region has 15 residues. DNA for the CDR3: TGTGCCAGCTTGACTTCGGGGGGACCCTTCTACGAGCAGTACTTC. This gives the protein CASLTSGGPFYEQYF.

The J gene is TRBJ2-7, the V gene TRBV19; D might be TRBD1 or TRBD2, each matching 5 bases. The V gene's germline CDR1 is LNHDA and CDR2 SQIVND (reference sequence). Trimming removed 3 bases at V and 2 bases at J, with 14 bases between. The CDR3 is 15 residues long. CDR3 DNA: TGTGCCAGTAGTATGGGGGTAAGACGGACCTACGAGCAGTACTTC. It yields the protein CASSMGVRRTYEQYF.

The chain uses TRBV7-2 and TRBJ2-5; 12 nucleotides match TRBD2. Germline V CDR1 and CDR2: SGHTA, FQGNSA. This CDR3 contains 15 residues. The V segment lost 4 bases and the J segment 5 bases; nucleotides outside the gene matches: 5. CDR3 coding DNA: TGTGCCAGCAGCTCAAGACTAGCGGGAGCCGAGACCCAGTACTTC. As protein: CASSSRLAGAETQYF.